Following are 17 T cell receptor beta chains from one sample sequenced in a study of beta chain features in type 1 diabetes. Overall study findings and caveats: Shorter TCRB CDR3s, moderately but significantly so, marked every one of the four CD4+ subsets in Type 1 diabetes patients.

For these receptors, no antigen is known. Expressed TCRB transcripts got sequenced, as all isolated RNA was reverse transcribed. Sequenced by immunoSEQ multiplex PCR; TCRdb stores in-frame clones only, minus some. The sample records some 350,000 clones, roughly 12% being singletons. Sequenced: naive CD4+ T cells from blood. The receptors here all came from a woman aged 18-29 years with type 1 diabetes.

The chain is built from TRBV30 and TRBJ2-3; D perhaps matches TRBD2 (6 bases). Trimming pared 0 bases from V and 6 bases from J, leaving 10 bases between. Germline CDR1 reads GTSNPN; CDR2 reads SVGIG (reference sequence). The CDR3 covers 13 residues. CDR3 loop: CAWSVQEGDTQYF. Here the CDR3 DNA reads TGTGCCTGGAGTGTTCAGGAGGGTGATACGCAGTATTTT. The entire variable domain, with the rest obtained from reference TRBV30 and TRBJ2-3, is as follows: SQTIHQWPATLVQPVGSPLSLECTVEGTSNPNLYWYRQAAGRGLQLLFYSVGIGQISSEVPQNLSASRPQDRQFILSSKKLLLSDSGFYLCAWSVQEGDTQYFGPGTRLTVL.

The chain carries TRBV30 and TRBJ2-5; D unresolved. Deletions cut 2 bases from V and 4 bases from J, with 11 bases between. Germline loops: CDR1 GTSNPN, CDR2 SVGIG (reference sequence). The CDR3 is 13 amino acids. The CDR3 sequence: CAWSLDRAETQYF. The CDR3 nucleotides are TGTGCCTGGAGTTTAGATCGCGCAGAGACCCAGTACTTC.

The V and J genes are TRBV5-1 and TRBJ1-1; D perhaps matches TRBD1 (6 bases). The CDR3 length is 14 residues. The germline gives CDR1 SGHRS, CDR2 YFSETQ. Trimming shortened V by 0 bases and J by 4 bases, and 10 bases separated the two germline ends. The CDR3 DNA reads TGCGCCAGCAGCTTGGTGGGGGCCGGCACTGAAGCTTTCTTT. This gives the protein CASSLVGAGTEAFF.

This rearrangement joins TRBV30 to TRBJ2-1, with 11 bases matching TRBD2. The CDR3 consists of 14 residues. Trimming at V came to 1 base and at J to 6 bases, leaving 2 bases not matched to a gene. Looked up from germline, CDR1 is GTSNPN and CDR2 is SVGIG (reference sequence). CDR3 region: CAWSETSGSNEQFF. As DNA, the CDR3 is TGTGCCTGGAGTGAAACTAGCGGGAGCAATGAGCAGTTCTTC.

The genes are TRBV5-1 and TRBJ2-7; perhaps TRBD1 as D (6 bases). CDR1 and CDR2 from the germline V gene are SGHRS and YFSETQ. Trimming took 4 bases from V and 12 from J, leaving 17 bases between them. The CDR3 loop spans 12 amino acids. CDR3 in DNA: TGCGCCAGCAGCCACGACGGACAGCGGATGTACGTC. It translates to CASSHDGQRMYV.

This rearrangement joins TRBV12-5 to TRBJ2-3; perhaps TRBD2 as D (5 bases). V lost 2 bases, J lost 8 bases, and 8 bases lay in between. The germline CDR1 and CDR2 sequences are LGHNT and FRNRAP. The CDR3 consists of 12 residues. CDR3 region: CASGLYGGTQYF. The CDR3 coding sequence is TGTGCTAGTGGTTTGTACGGAGGTACGCAGTATTTT. Filled out from reference TRBV12-5 and TRBJ2-3, the complete variable domain reads DARVTQTPRHKVTEMGQEVTMRCQPILGHNTVFWYRQTMMQGLELLAYFRNRAPLDDSGMPKDRFSAEMPDATLATLKIQPSEPRDSAVYFCASGLYGGTQYFGPGTRLTVL.

This clone was seen only a few times. V and J are TRBV7-9 and TRBJ2-3; the D gene is possibly TRBD2 (7 bases). This CDR3 is built from 18 residues. Germline V gene sequence: CDR1 SEHNR, CDR2 FQNEAQ (reference sequence). Trimming left V 1 base short and J 3 bases short, with 20 bases between. The CDR3 here is CASSLGRLAGAQTDTQYF. The DNA of the CDR3 is TGTGCCAGCAGCTTAGGCCGTTTGGCGGGGGCCCAGACAGATACGCAGTATTTT.

This clone was observed a handful of times. The genes are TRBV28 and TRBJ2-7, with D tentatively TRBD2 (5 bases). The CDR3 loop spans 15 amino acids. V dropped 5 bases and J dropped 5 bases, with 19 bases sitting between them. Germline values: CDR1 MDHEN, CDR2 SYDVKM. CDR3 DNA sequence: TGTGCCAGCAGTCCTCAGACGGTGCGGACTGACGAGCAGTACTTC. As protein: CASSPQTVRTDEQYF.

Note on this clone: This specimen includes other DNA sequences encoding the same CDR3. The J gene is TRBJ2-3, the V gene TRBV2; D not resolved. V dropped 5 bases and J dropped 6 bases, with 6 bases sitting between them. In germline, CDR1 is SNHLY, CDR2 FYNNEI. CDR3 length equals 11 residues. CDR3 bases: TGTGCCAGCAGTTACACGGATACGCAGTATTTT. This sequence encodes CASSYTDTQYF.

The chain employs TRBV11-3 and TRBJ2-3; 8 nucleotides agree with TRBD2. V was clipped by 1 base and J by 5 bases; unmatched bases: 5. The CDR3 is 15 residues long. Germline assignment: CDR1 SGHNT and CDR2 YENEEA. CDR3 coding DNA: TGTGCCAGCAGCTTAGCCGGCGGGAGGAAAGATACGCAGTATTTT. This gives the protein CASSLAGGRKDTQYF.

Only a few counts were recorded for this clone. This sequence joins TRBV2 and TRBJ1-1; D ambiguous. The CDR3 length is 13 residues. Trimming took off 7 bases at V and 0 bases at J, with 9 bases between the two ends. Germline CDR1 reads SNHLY; CDR2 reads FYNNEI. The CDR3 spells CASKEEMNTEAFF. The CDR3, as DNA: TGTGCCAGCAAGGAGGAGATGAACACTGAAGCTTTCTTT.

This clone was counted between two and nine times. The V gene is TRBV11-2, the J gene TRBJ2-3, with a weak D call TRBD2 (6 bases). Germline CDR1 and CDR2: SGHAT and FQNNGV. The CDR3 has 16 residues. Trimming stripped 1 base from V and 1 base from J, with 12 bases between. This chain's CDR3 is CASSLALPSGTDTQYF. The CDR3, as DNA: TGTGCCAGCAGCTTAGCGTTACCTAGCGGCACAGATACGCAGTATTTT.

The chain joins TRBV5-1 to TRBJ2-1, with 14 bases identical to TRBD2. Germline V gene sequence: CDR1 SGHRS, CDR2 YFSETQ. This CDR3 region has 17 residues. J lost 12 bases, V lost 1 base, and 12 bases had no gene match. The CDR3: CASSLSRLGTSGSTQFF. The CDR3 DNA reads as TGCGCCAGCAGCTTGTCCCGACTTGGGACTAGCGGGAGTACGCAGTTCTTC.

The chain joins TRBV4-1 to TRBJ2-3, with a possible D match to TRBD2 (6 bases). The CDR3 has 16 amino acids. From germline, CDR1 is MGHRA and CDR2 YSYEKL. Between the trimmed V and J ends, which lost 4 bases and 6 bases, there was a span of 20 bases. CDR3 protein: CASSLSGWDRGDTQYF. DNA for the CDR3: TGCGCCAGCAGCCTAAGCGGGTGGGACCGTGGGGATACGCAGTATTTT.

The chain is built from TRBV29-1 and TRBJ2-6; no definite D call. Germline-derived CDR1 and CDR2 are SQVTM and ANQGSEA. The ends were cut back, 3 bases at V and 1 base at J, with 7 bases in the middle. There are 14 residues in the CDR3. CDR3 sequence reads: CSVDRGSGANVLTF. The CDR3, as DNA: TGCAGCGTTGATCGAGGATCTGGGGCCAACGTCCTGACTTTC.

This clone was seen more than once but under ten times. The chain uses TRBV6-5 and TRBJ1-1; 10 nucleotides match TRBD1. Trimming took 6 bases from V and 2 from J; bases not matched to a gene: 3. Germline V gene lookup returns CDR1 MNHEY and CDR2 SVGAGI. The CDR3 is 14 amino acids. The CDR3 spells CASRGTGVNTEAFF. As DNA, the CDR3 is TGTGCCAGCAGGGGGACAGGGGTCAACACTGAAGCTTTCTTT.

The chain is built from TRBV4-3 and TRBJ2-7, with 8 bases fitting TRBD1. From germline, CDR1 is LGHNA and CDR2 YSLEER. J lost 4 bases, V lost 4 bases, and 12 bases had no gene match. The CDR3 extends over 16 amino acids. DNA of the CDR3: TGCGCCAGCAGCCGAGGTCCGTGGCAGGGGGCATACGAGCAGTACTTC. As protein: CASSRGPWQGAYEQYF.